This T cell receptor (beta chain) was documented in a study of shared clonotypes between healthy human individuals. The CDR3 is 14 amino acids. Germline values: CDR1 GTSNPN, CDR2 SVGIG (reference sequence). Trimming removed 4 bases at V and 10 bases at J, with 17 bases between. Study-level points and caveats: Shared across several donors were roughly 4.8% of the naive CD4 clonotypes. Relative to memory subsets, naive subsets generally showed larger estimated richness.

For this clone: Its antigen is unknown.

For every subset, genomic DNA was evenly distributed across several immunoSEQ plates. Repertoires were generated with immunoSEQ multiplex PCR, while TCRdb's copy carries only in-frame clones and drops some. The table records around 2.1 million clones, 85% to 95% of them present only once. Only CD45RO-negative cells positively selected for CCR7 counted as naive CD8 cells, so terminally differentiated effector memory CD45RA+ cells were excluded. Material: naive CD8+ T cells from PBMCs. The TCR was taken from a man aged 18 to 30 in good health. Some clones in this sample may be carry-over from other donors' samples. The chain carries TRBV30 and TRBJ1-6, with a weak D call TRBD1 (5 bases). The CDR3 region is CAWTPTAKASPLHF. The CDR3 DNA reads TGTGCCTGGACCCCGACAGCCAAGGCATCACCCCTCCACTTT.